This entry lists 18 T cell receptor beta chains sequenced from one sample in a study of human T cells and chemical hapten exposure. Each CDR3 protein gets one entry after TCRdb re-called the 5' RACE reads with MiXCR. The repertoire holds 80,000 or so distinct CDR3 sequences, with 15% as singletons. Unfractionated whole blood served as the source for total RNA extraction. The receptors stem from a female donor in good health.

The chain combines TRBV15 with TRBJ2-1; 8 nucleotides agree with TRBD2. The CDR3 consists of 19 residues. Germline CDR1 is LNHNV and CDR2 is YYDKDF (reference sequence). V lost 0 bases to trimming and J lost 3 bases; unmatched junction nucleotides: 13. DNA of the CDR3: TGTGCCACCAGCAGAGATGCGGGGGGTGGCGGGAGTATCTACAATGAGCAGTTCTTC. Translating it yields CATSRDAGGGGSIYNEQFF.

This clonotype occurred once. This chain connects TRBV7-2 to TRBJ1-1, with D uncertain. CDR3 size: 11 residues. V lost 7 bases and J 11 bases, leaving 14 bases between the germline ends. Germline V gene sequence: CDR1 SGHTA, CDR2 FQGNSA. The CDR3 DNA follows: TGTGCCAGCACCTCCGACGTGCGGGCTTTCTTT. Its translation is CASTSDVRAFF.

The chain combines TRBV29-1 with TRBJ2-7; a weak D match, TRBD2 (6 bases). Deletions cut 6 bases from V and 5 bases from J, with 14 bases between. The CDR3 runs to 12 residues. Per the germline V gene, CDR1 is SQVTM and CDR2 is ANQGSEA. CDR3 sequence (DNA): TGCAGCGTGGGAAAACGGGAGAACGAGCAGTACTTC. Translating it yields CSVGKRENEQYF.

This clonotype was seen at least ten times. The CDR3 DNA reads as TGTGCCAGCAGTTTAAGACAGCTGAACACTGAAGCTTTCTTT. It is translated as CASSLRQLNTEAFF. The V call is TRBV12-3 or TRBV12-4, the J call TRBJ1-1; TRBD1 might be the D (5 bases). The CDR3 runs to 14 residues. Trimming stripped 2 bases from V and 0 bases from J, with 7 bases between.

V usage is TRBV20-1 and J usage is TRBJ1-1; D uncertain. V shed 3 bases and J shed 10 bases, with 15 bases lying between them. The germline CDR1 and CDR2 sequences are DFQATT and SNEGSKA (reference sequence). The CDR3 loop spans 12 amino acids. The CDR3, as DNA: TGCAGTGCTAGTGGTAGCTGGGCGGGAGCTTTCTTT. Its protein is CSASGSWAGAFF.

A few counts support this clonotype. The chain uses TRBV27 and TRBJ1-1; D is undetermined. The V gene lost 3 bases and the J gene lost 5 bases, with 10 bases spanning the gap. Germline V gene lookup returns CDR1 MNHEY and CDR2 SMNVEV (reference sequence). The CDR3 is 13 residues long. This CDR3 reads CASSFTRGTEAFF. In nucleotides, the CDR3 is TGTGCCAGCAGTTTCACCCGCGGAACTGAAGCTTTCTTT.

This clonotype has only a few counts. The chain links TRBV29-1 to TRBJ2-5; 7 nucleotides agree with TRBD2. The length of the CDR3 is 16 residues. Looked up from germline, CDR1 is SQVTM and CDR2 is ANQGSEA. V lost 4 bases to trimming and J lost 3 bases; unmatched junction nucleotides: 14. DNA of the CDR3: TGCAGCGTTGTCCCACTAGTGCTACGGGGGGAAGAGACCCAGTACTTC. Translated, it gives CSVVPLVLRGEETQYF.

The V call is TRBV27, the J call TRBJ1-6; 10 bases are a match to TRBD1. The CDR3 spans 17 residues. Germline V lookup: CDR1 MNHEY, CDR2 SMNVEV (reference sequence). J lost 5 bases, V lost 1 base, and 5 bases had no gene match. CDR3 coding DNA: TGTGCCAGCAGTTTATTGGTGGGACAGGGGAATAATTCACCCCTCCACTTT. Translating gives CASSLLVGQGNNSPLHF.

The V gene is TRBV5-1, the J gene TRBJ2-7, with 8 positions matching TRBD1. The V gene's germline CDR1 is SGHRS and CDR2 YFSETQ. The CDR3 has 15 residues. The ends lost 1 base at V and 0 bases at J; junction bases unmatched: 3. Here the CDR3 reads CASSLTGQASYEQYF. As DNA, the CDR3 is TGCGCCAGCAGCTTGACGGGACAGGCCTCCTACGAGCAGTACTTC.

At least ten counts were recorded for this clonotype. V usage is TRBV27 and J usage is TRBJ2-7; 12 bases match TRBD1. This CDR3 has 16 amino acids. Germline V gene sequence: CDR1 MNHEY, CDR2 SMNVEV (reference sequence). The ends lost 4 bases at V and 0 bases at J; junction bases unmatched: 4. The DNA for the CDR3 is TGTGCCAGCAGTTCGGGGACAGGGGGCAACTCCTACGAGCAGTACTTC. Its protein is CASSSGTGGNSYEQYF.

The rearrangement links TRBV10-2 to TRBJ1-5; possibly TRBD1 for D (5 bases). Germline V gives CDR1 WSHSY, CDR2 SAAADI. The germline V and J ends were trimmed by 7 bases and 6 bases, with 13 bases remaining between them. The CDR3 extends over 13 amino acids. CDR3 nucleotides: TGCGCCAGCACGCAGGGTTCTTTTCAGCCCCAGCATTTT. Its protein product is CASTQGSFQPQHF.

The table lists this clonotype with a few counts. The gene calls are TRBV6-1 and TRBJ2-2; D may be TRBD2 (7 bases). Germline V gene sequence: CDR1 MNHNS, CDR2 SASEGT. V was clipped by 3 bases and J by 3 bases, with 17 bases between them. This CDR3 contains 17 residues. This CDR3 is CASSDLGGARDTGELFF. The CDR3, as DNA: TGTGCCAGCAGTGACCTGGGGGGGGCAAGGGACACCGGGGAGCTGTTTTTT.

The rearrangement joins TRBV6-1 to TRBJ1-1; no clear D gene. Trimming pared 3 bases from V and 1 base from J, leaving 6 bases between. This CDR3 comprises 13 residues. Germline V gives CDR1 MNHNS, CDR2 SASEGT. The CDR3 bases are TGTGCCAGCAGTGAGTATAGGAACACTGAAGCTTTCTTT. Amino acid sequence: CASSEYRNTEAFF.

The genes are TRBV4-1 and TRBJ1-4; D gene ambiguous. Trimming cost V 1 base and J 7 bases, with 13 bases left between them. This CDR3 is built from 15 residues. Germline values: CDR1 MGHRA, CDR2 YSYEKL. CDR3 sequence (DNA): TGCGCCAGCAGCCAAGGAGGGTGGGGTGGTGAAAAACTGTTTTTT. Protein: CASSQGGWGGEKLFF.

In its sample, this clonotype was seen many times. The chain joins TRBV10-2 to TRBJ1-2; no reliable D call. Germline assignment: CDR1 WSHSY and CDR2 SAAADI. The ends were cut back, 4 bases at V and 1 base at J, with 10 bases in the middle. This CDR3 is built from 14 residues. DNA of the CDR3: TGCGCCAGCAGTGGTCCAGAGTTTAACTATGGCTACACCTTC. This encodes CASSGPEFNYGYTF.

This rearrangement joins TRBV7-9 to TRBJ1-4, with 8 bases fitting TRBD1. This CDR3 has 18 amino acids. Trimming cost V 5 bases and J 4 bases; bases outside gene matches: 15. CDR1 SEHNR and CDR2 FQNEAQ come from the germline V gene (reference sequence). The chain's CDR3 is CASSNHPLSRGHNEKLFF. CDR3 in DNA: TGTGCCAGCAGCAACCACCCCCTCTCCAGGGGGCATAATGAAAAACTGTTTTTT.

The chain joins TRBV10-3 to TRBJ2-5; 8 bases are a match to TRBD2. This CDR3 spans 16 amino acids. CDR1 and CDR2 (germline): ENHRY, SYGVKD. V trimming: 4 bases; J trimming: 5 bases; junction bases outside the gene matches: 12. The DNA of the CDR3 is TGTGCCATCAGTGCCGTGGCGGGAGGTCAGGTGGAGACCCAGTACTTC. Amino acids: CAISAVAGGQVETQYF.

V gene TRBV18 combines with J gene TRBJ2-5; tentative D call: TRBD2 (6 bases). Germline values: CDR1 KGHSH, CDR2 LQKENI. V lost 1 base and J 5 bases, leaving 14 bases between the germline ends. This CDR3 has 15 amino acids. The CDR3: CASSPRGNPGETQYF. The DNA for the CDR3 is TGTGCCAGCTCACCACGCGGGAACCCGGGGGAGACCCAGTACTTC. The variable domain in full, completed from reference TRBV18 and TRBJ2-5, reads NAGVMQNPRHLVRRRGQEARLRCSPMKGHSHVYWYRQLPEEGLKFMVYLQKENIIDESGMPKERFSAEFPKEGPSILRIQQVVRGDSAAYFCASSPRGNPGETQYFGPGTRLLVL.